This TCR beta chain was captured by sequencing in a study of cytomegalovirus exposure and HLA in healthy donors. Primers included in the PCR were 60 Vbeta and 13 Jbeta primers. Data came from immunoSEQ multiplex PCR; TCRdb stores just in-frame clones and leaves some out. The sample has 150,000 to 170,000 clones, roughly four fifths seen once; the top ten hold approximately 1.4%. The CDR3 sequence is 15 residues long. Germline CDR1 and CDR2: SNHLY and FYNNEI. V lost 5 bases and J lost 7, with 18 bases in between. About this clone itself: Distinct nucleotide sequences in the sample also encode this CDR3.

This TCR came from a man between 18 and 29 years old in good health and CMV-seronegative. The V and J genes are TRBV2 and TRBJ1-5; TRBD1 is a possible D gene (6 bases). The sequenced material came from PBMCs. The CDR3 bases are TGTGCCAGCAGTTCAGTTTCAAGGGGGGGCCAGCCCCAGCATTTT. Protein sequence: CASSSVSRGGQPQHF.